Following are 18 T cell receptor beta chains from one sample sequenced in a study of blood T cells in healthy people across ages. Sample-barcoded 5' priming and a J-beta primer mix drove a second PCR of about 6 to 12 cycles. TCRdb reanalysed the 5' RACE reads using MiXCR and keeps one entry per CDR3 protein. The sample lists around 870,000 distinct CDR3 sequences, under 35% occurring once. Sequenced: blood. The receptors were sampled from a woman aged 80 or older in good health.

The V call is TRBV5-1, the J call TRBJ1-1; 10 positions agree with TRBD1. The CDR3 sequence is 14 residues long. Germline CDR1 is SGHRS and CDR2 is YFSETQ. J lost 6 bases, V lost 4 bases, and 6 bases had no gene match. The CDR3: CASSHRDRGAEAFF. The CDR3 nucleotides are TGCGCCAGCAGCCACCGGGACAGGGGTGCTGAAGCTTTCTTT.

This clonotype has at least ten counts. The rearrangement uses TRBV5-6 and TRBJ2-5; a possible D gene is TRBD2 (5 bases). This CDR3 spans 14 amino acids. The ends were cut back, 4 bases at V and 4 bases at J, with 14 bases in the middle. The germline V gene encodes CDR1 SGHDT and CDR2 YYEEEE. Written as DNA, the CDR3 is TGTGCCAGCAGCGTAGGACTCCTGGGAGAGACCCAGTACTTC. Amino acid sequence: CASSVGLLGETQYF.

This clonotype was seen at least ten times. The J gene is TRBJ1-4, the V gene TRBV12-3 or TRBV12-4; 7 bases fit TRBD1. Unmatched junction bases numbered 4, after V lost 5 bases and J lost 4 bases. The CDR3 is 14 residues long. The DNA for the CDR3 is TGTGCCAGCAGTGTACAGGGGATTAATGAAAAACTGTTTTTT. As protein: CASSVQGINEKLFF.

This clonotype appeared a few times. The chain links TRBV7-9 to TRBJ2-3; 15 nucleotides agree with TRBD2. J gave up 5 bases and V 1 base, and 7 bases lay outside the gene matches. Germline V gene lookup returns CDR1 SEHNR and CDR2 FQNEAQ (reference sequence). This CDR3 contains 18 residues. CDR3 region: CASSLENPGLAGGDTQYF. The CDR3 region has the DNA TGTGCCAGCAGCTTAGAAAATCCGGGACTAGCGGGGGGAGATACGCAGTATTTT.

This clonotype has a count of ten or more. This chain uses TRBV7-9 with TRBJ2-5; D possibly matches TRBD1 or TRBD2 (5 bases each). Trimming pared 8 bases from V and 9 bases from J, leaving 19 bases between. Germline V gene lookup returns CDR1 SEHNR and CDR2 FQNEAQ (reference sequence). The CDR3 runs 13 residues. As DNA, the CDR3 is TGTGCCAGCTCCCCATGGGGCGAGGGGTCCCAGTACTTC. This gives the protein CASSPWGEGSQYF.

This clonotype has ten or more counts. V gene TRBV5-1 combines with J gene TRBJ2-5; D possibly matches TRBD1 or TRBD2 (5 bases each). CDR1 and CDR2 (germline): SGHRS, YFSETQ. The V end was cut by 6 bases, the J end by 2 bases, with 14 bases between. CDR3 size: 14 residues. The DNA of the CDR3 is TGCGCCAGCATGAGAGCGGCAGGGCAAGAGACCCAGTACTTC. The encoded protein is CASMRAAGQETQYF.

For this clonotype: At one end the junction does not follow the germline gene, possibly because of a read error. V and J are TRBV4-3 and TRBJ2-7; no clear D. The germline V gene encodes CDR1 LGHNA and CDR2 YSLEER. The CDR3 is 14 residues long. In DNA, the CDR3 is TGCGCCAGCAGCCAAGAGAAGGATAGCTACGGGCAGTACTTC. Translating it yields CASSQEKDSYGQYF.

This clonotype has more than one count but fewer than ten. The J gene is TRBJ2-2, the V gene TRBV12-3 or TRBV12-4; a possible D gene is TRBD1 (6 bases). This CDR3 spans 16 amino acids. Trimming took 6 bases from V and 7 from J, leaving 21 bases between them. The CDR3 nucleotides read TGTGCCAGCAGCCCACAACTTGGTTTGGGACACGGGGAGCTGTTTTTT. Translated, it gives CASSPQLGLGHGELFF.

A word on this clonotype: An end of the junction does not agree with germline; a read error may underlie this. This sequence joins TRBV29-1 and TRBJ2-2; D might be TRBD2 (5 bases). CDR3 size: 11 residues. CDR1 is SQVTM, CDR2 ANQGSEA, per germline. The CDR3 sequence: CSVRNTGELVF. The CDR3 DNA reads TGCAGCGTTAGAAACACCGGGGAGCTGGTTTTT.

Ten or more counts support this clonotype. This chain connects TRBV21-1 to TRBJ2-7. TRBV21-1 is a listed pseudogene. This CDR3 has 14 amino acids. The CDR3 is CASSKEGKSYEQYF. The CDR3, as DNA: TGTGCCAGCAGCAAAGAAGGCAAATCCTACGAGCAGTACTTC.

About this clonotype itself: This may be a read error, as it is one base from a much larger clone. This chain uses TRBV12-3 or TRBV12-4 with TRBJ1-2, with a weak D call TRBD1 (5 bases). The CDR3 runs to 15 residues. Trimming removed 5 bases from V and 7 bases from J, with 20 bases in between. DNA for the CDR3: TGTGCCAGCAGTATCCGGGACCGGAGGGTAGGTGGCTACACCTTC. It translates to CASSIRDRRVGGYTF.

This clonotype showed up many times. V and J are TRBV27 and TRBJ2-5; 9 nucleotides match TRBD1. V was pared by 8 bases and J by 4 bases, with 5 bases of the junction left unmatched. Germline CDR1 is MNHEY and CDR2 is SMNVEV (reference sequence). CDR3 length: 13 amino acids. The CDR3 sequence is CASGDRVRETQYF. For the CDR3, the DNA is TGTGCCAGCGGGGACAGGGTGAGAGAGACCCAGTACTTC.

This clonotype was counted at least ten times. The chain joins TRBV20-1 to TRBJ2-1, with 13 bases aligning to TRBD2. The V and J ends lost 6 bases and 3 bases, in that order; junction bases with no gene match: 5. CDR3 length equals 15 residues. Germline CDR1 and CDR2: DFQATT and SNEGSKA (reference sequence). The CDR3 nucleotides read TGCAGTGCATGGACTAGCGGGGGCCACTACAATGAGCAGTTCTTC. This translates into CSAWTSGGHYNEQFF.

The rearrangement links TRBV3-1 to TRBJ2-1; 7 nucleotides align to TRBD2. CDR1 LGHDT and CDR2 YNNKEL come from the germline V gene (reference sequence). V shed 3 bases and J 2 bases; nucleotides not matched to a gene: 10. The CDR3 extends over 17 amino acids. The chain's CDR3 is CASSQLYQAGTYNEQFF. CDR3 bases: TGTGCCAGCAGCCAGTTATATCAAGCGGGGACCTACAATGAGCAGTTCTTC.

This clonotype came up many times. The chain employs TRBV13 and TRBJ2-1, with 9 bases lining up with TRBD1. CDR3 length equals 15 residues. From germline, CDR1 is PRHDT and CDR2 FYEKMQ (reference sequence). The V and J ends lost 5 bases and 5 bases, in that order; junction bases with no gene match: 7. Here the CDR3 reads CASSPGTGRHNEQFF. CDR3 DNA: TGTGCCAGCAGCCCCGGGACAGGGAGACACAATGAGCAGTTCTTC.

This clonotype has ten or more counts. The chain combines TRBV6-2 or TRBV6-3 with TRBJ1-2; D gene uncertain. This CDR3 is built from 12 residues. Germline V CDR1 and CDR2: MNHEY, SVGEGT. Trimming removed 10 bases at V and 3 bases at J, with 12 bases between. Written as DNA, the CDR3 is TGTGCCACCGGTGTAGAGGACTATGGCTACACCTTC. It specifies CATGVEDYGYTF.

This clonotype has at least ten counts. This chain connects TRBV5-1 to TRBJ2-5; no firm D call. The CDR3 length is 15 residues. V lost 5 bases and J 0 bases, leaving 14 bases between the germline ends. Germline assignment: CDR1 SGHRS and CDR2 YFSETQ. CDR3 loop: CASSERSGHQETQYF. CDR3 sequence (DNA): TGCGCCAGCAGTGAAAGAAGTGGGCACCAAGAGACCCAGTACTTC.

The chain is built from TRBV3-1 and TRBJ2-5; 11 nucleotides line up with TRBD2. V lost 7 bases, J lost 1 base, and 5 bases stayed unmatched. This CDR3 has 15 amino acids. Germline CDR1 LGHDT, CDR2 YNNKEL (reference sequence). CDR3 sequence (DNA): TGTGCCAGCACACGACTAGCGGGATCCCAAGAGACCCAGTACTTC. Its translation: CASTRLAGSQETQYF.